This TCR beta chain appears in the sequencing data of a study of PD-1 blockade in classical Hodgkin lymphoma. Study-wide points: By C4D1, CD4+ diversity increased significantly, especially in complete responders. Newly diagnosed patients reportedly had lower baseline TCR diversity than healthy donors. There remain no defined causes for the repertoire differences, which possibly reflect disease activity or prior therapy.

Trimming at V came to 5 bases and at J to 7 bases, leaving 11 bases not matched to a gene. CDR1 and CDR2 (germline): SGHNT, YENEEA. This CDR3 has 15 amino acids. Time point specified: cycle 4 day 1 (C4D1), after about 6 weeks of nivolumab. All patients experienced relapse after autologous stem cell transplantation, and brentuximab vedotin exposure was variable. Negative selection with magnetic separation was used to purify CD4+ T cells from thawed PBMCs. Only in-frame clones appear in the TCRdb table, and some are missing; sequencing was by immunoSEQ multiplex PCR. The sample holds about 18,000 clones, 70% seen once. On this clone itself: The antigen remains unidentified.

Sequencing was performed on CD4+ T cells from blood, taken before the fourth cycle of nivolumab. This chain links TRBV11-3 with TRBJ2-1; TRBD1 matches 7 bases. This TCR derives from a human donor with classical Hodgkin lymphoma. The CDR3 sequence: CASSAEGQLQNEQFF. CDR3 sequence (DNA): TGTGCCAGCAGCGCAGAGGGACAGTTACAGAATGAGCAGTTCTTC.